This T cell receptor (beta chain) was identified during a study of tumor-infiltrating lymphocytes in primary liver carcinoma. The overall study: Those enrolled were patients of both sexes, who were aged 30 to 69 years. Maximum tumor diameters ranged from roughly 4.2 to 11 cm, stage T1-T3 N0M0. Findings and limits, study-wide: Tumor top-250-clone fractions significantly exceeded those of blood (p = 0.039).

CDR1 is SGHAT, CDR2 FQNNGV, per germline. The length of the CDR3 is 15 residues. Both RNA and DNA were isolated together from around 20-30 mg of bulk tissue that had not been sorted. Enrolled patients were chronically infected with HBV and treatment-naive. From approximately 500 ng total RNA, TCR beta cDNA was generated with a primer in the constant region. Modified slightly, ARM-PCR produced TCR beta libraries over three nested multiplex PCR rounds. Primers for the first two PCR rounds were TRBV1-TRBV30 forward primers and a C-beta reverse primer (roughly 9 cycles per round). Each CDR3 protein is one row after TCRdb ran MiXCR on the multiplex PCR reads. The sample gives tens of thousands of distinct CDR3 sequences, roughly two thirds of which show up once; about 28% is in the top ten. Remarks on this clonotype: Its antigen is undetermined. A read error may account for a junction end that differs from germline.

The sequence was collected from a man aged 35-49 years with primary liver carcinoma and hepatitis B virus infection. The chain uses TRBV11-2 and TRBJ2-1; D might be TRBD1 (5 bases). Input material: tumor-adjacent normal liver tissue. This CDR3 reads CASSLDHQGSNDQFF. The CDR3 DNA reads as TGTGCCAGCAGCTTAGACCACCAGGGAAGCAATGATCAGTTCTTC.